The 7 T cell receptor beta chains below all came from one sample that was sequenced in a study of blood T cell repertoires in COVID-19. Profiled with immunoSEQ multiplex PCR; TCRdb holds only in-frame clones, not every one. The table records 25,000 to 35,000 clones, around 90% of them present only once. The sample consisted of peripheral blood. Every receptor here comes from a human donor with active COVID-19. The donor label of this sample is uncertain.

The J gene is TRBJ1-4, the V gene TRBV9, with a weak D call TRBD1 (5 bases). The CDR3 has 14 amino acids. V was clipped by 4 bases and J by 5 bases, with 12 bases between them. Germline CDR1 SGDLS, CDR2 YYNGEE. For the CDR3, the DNA is TGTGCCAGCAGCCCCTGGGGGGGGAATGAAAAACTGTTTTTT. Translated: CASSPWGGNEKLFF.

Turning to this clone: This sample includes further DNA sequences coding for the same CDR3. This chain uses TRBV9 with TRBJ2-5; 8 nucleotides align to TRBD1. Unmatched junction bases numbered 6, after V lost 2 bases and J lost 3 bases. The CDR3 runs 15 residues. Germline lookup yields CDR1 SGDLS and CDR2 YYNGEE. The CDR3 reads CASSVDQGAKETQYF. The CDR3 DNA follows: TGTGCCAGCAGCGTCGACCAGGGGGCGAAAGAGACCCAGTACTTC.

V gene TRBV20-1 combines with J gene TRBJ2-7, with 10 nucleotides matching TRBD1. The V and J ends lost 3 bases and 3 bases, in that order; junction bases with no gene match: 5. Per the germline V gene, CDR1 is DFQATT and CDR2 is SNEGSKA (reference sequence). The CDR3 is 14 amino acids. CDR3 nucleotides: TGCAGTGCTAGTTCTAGGGACAGGGGCTACGAGCAGTACTTC. Its translation: CSASSRDRGYEQYF.

This chain connects TRBV6-2 or TRBV6-3 to TRBJ2-2; 8 nucleotides agree with TRBD1. After removal of 5 bases from V and 0 bases from J, the junction contained 8 bases not matched to a gene. CDR3 length equals 17 residues. The germline V gene encodes CDR1 MNHEY and CDR2 SVGEGT. In DNA form, the CDR3 reads TGTGCCAGCAGTCGCGACCCAGGGGGCGCGAACACCGGGGAGCTGTTTTTT. It specifies CASSRDPGGANTGELFF.

This clone is a singleton in its sample. V gene TRBV5-1 combines with J gene TRBJ1-2; 7 bases align to TRBD1. There are 14 residues in the CDR3. Germline CDR1 is SGHRS and CDR2 is YFSETQ. Trimming took 2 bases from V and 2 from J; bases not matched to a gene: 3. CDR3 in DNA: TGCGCCAGCAGCTTTGGACAGGAAAACTATGGCTACACCTTC. Translating gives CASSFGQENYGYTF.

The CDR3, as DNA: TGTGCCAGCAGCTTAGTCCAGGGGCTTTCTGTTGGCGACACTGAAGCTTTCTTT. Translated: CASSLVQGLSVGDTEAFF. The rearrangement joins TRBV7-8 to TRBJ1-1; D may be TRBD1 (6 bases). This CDR3 is 18 amino acids long. V was cut by 1 base and J by 3 bases, with 21 bases left in between. Per the germline V gene, CDR1 is SGHVS and CDR2 is FQNEAQ.

DNA for the CDR3: TGTGCCAGCAGCCCTCAAGAGACCCAGTACTTC. Translation gives CASSPQETQYF. The gene calls are TRBV11-1 and TRBJ2-5; D unresolved. This CDR3 has 11 residues. Germline V CDR1 and CDR2: SGHAT, FQDESV (reference sequence). The V and J ends lost 5 bases and 2 bases respectively, with 3 bases between them.